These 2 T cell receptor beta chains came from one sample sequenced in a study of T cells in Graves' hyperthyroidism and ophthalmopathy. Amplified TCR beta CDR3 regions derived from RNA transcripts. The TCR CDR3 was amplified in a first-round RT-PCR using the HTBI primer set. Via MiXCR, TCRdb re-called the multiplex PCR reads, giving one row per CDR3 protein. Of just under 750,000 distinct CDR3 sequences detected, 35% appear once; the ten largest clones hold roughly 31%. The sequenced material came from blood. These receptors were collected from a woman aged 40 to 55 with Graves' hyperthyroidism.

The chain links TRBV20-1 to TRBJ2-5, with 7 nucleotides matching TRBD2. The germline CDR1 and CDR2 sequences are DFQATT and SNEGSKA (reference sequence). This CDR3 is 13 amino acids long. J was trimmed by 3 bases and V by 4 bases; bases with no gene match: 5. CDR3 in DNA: TGCAGTGCTAACGGGGAGGGGAAAGAGACCCAGTACTTC. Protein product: CSANGEGKETQYF.

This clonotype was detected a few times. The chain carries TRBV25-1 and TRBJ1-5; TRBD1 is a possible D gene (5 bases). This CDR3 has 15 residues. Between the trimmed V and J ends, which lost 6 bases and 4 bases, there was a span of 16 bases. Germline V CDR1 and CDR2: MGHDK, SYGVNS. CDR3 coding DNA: TGTGCCAGCAGCCACGACAGTTTATGGAATCAGCCCCAGCATTTT. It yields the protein CASSHDSLWNQPQHF.